This TCR beta chain was profiled in a study of technical replicates of blood from several donors. CDR1 and CDR2 (germline): MDHEN, SYDVKM. CDR3 length: 15 amino acids. Trimming stripped 2 bases from V and 8 bases from J, with 18 bases between. Some clones are missing from TCRdb's copy, which holds only in-frame ones; the method was immunoSEQ multiplex PCR. The table has about 83,000 clones, around nine tenths seen once. What was sequenced was T cells isolated from PBMCs. This receptor was identified in a human donor in good health. This sequence joins TRBV28 and TRBJ1-2; D is perhaps TRBD1 (5 bases). CDR3 amino acids: CASSLMGLTVNGYTF. The CDR3, as DNA: TGTGCCAGCAGTTTAATGGGACTGACGGTGAACGGCTACACCTTC.